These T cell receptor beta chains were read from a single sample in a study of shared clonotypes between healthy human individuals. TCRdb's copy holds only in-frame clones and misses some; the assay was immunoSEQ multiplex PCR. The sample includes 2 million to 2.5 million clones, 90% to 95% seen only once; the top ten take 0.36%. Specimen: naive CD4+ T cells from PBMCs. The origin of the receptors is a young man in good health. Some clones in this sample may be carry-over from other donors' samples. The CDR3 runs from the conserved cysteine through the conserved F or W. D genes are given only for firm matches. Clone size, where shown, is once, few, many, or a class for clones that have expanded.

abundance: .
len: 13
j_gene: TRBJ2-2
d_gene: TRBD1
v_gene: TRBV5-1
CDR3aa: CASYGQEGGELFF
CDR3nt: TGCGCCAGCTACGGACAGGAAGGCGGGGAGCTGTTTTTT

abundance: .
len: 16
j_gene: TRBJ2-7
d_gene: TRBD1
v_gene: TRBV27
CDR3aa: CASSTPGGTGVYEQYF
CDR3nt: TGTGCCAGCAGCACCCCGGGGGGGACAGGGGTATACGAGCAGTACTTC

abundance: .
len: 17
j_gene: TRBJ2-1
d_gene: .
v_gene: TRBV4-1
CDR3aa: CASSPGRRESSYNEQFF
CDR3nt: TGCGCCAGCAGTCCGGGAAGGCGGGAAAGCTCCTACAATGAGCAGTTCTTC

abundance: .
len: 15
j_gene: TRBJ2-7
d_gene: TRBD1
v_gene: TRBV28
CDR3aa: CASSLWDRGSYEQYF
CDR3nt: TGTGCCAGCAGTTTATGGGACAGGGGCTCGTACGAGCAGTACTTC

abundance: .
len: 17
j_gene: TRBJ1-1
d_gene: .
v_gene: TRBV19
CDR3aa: CASSIGQGSIQNTEAFF
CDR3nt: TGTGCCAGTAGTATAGGTCAGGGGTCGATCCAGAACACTGAAGCTTTCTTT

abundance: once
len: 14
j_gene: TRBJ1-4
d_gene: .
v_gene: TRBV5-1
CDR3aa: CASSFPGTNEKLFF
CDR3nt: TGCGCCAGCAGCTTCCCGGGAACTAATGAAAAACTGTTTTTT

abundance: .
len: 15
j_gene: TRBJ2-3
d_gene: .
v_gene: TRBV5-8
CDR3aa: CASSLEGYSTDTQYF
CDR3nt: TGTGCCAGCAGCTTGGAAGGGTATAGTACAGATACGCAGTATTTT

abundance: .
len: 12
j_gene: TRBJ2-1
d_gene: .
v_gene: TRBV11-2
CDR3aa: CASSPGGGEQFF
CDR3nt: TGTGCCAGCTCCCCCGGGGGTGGTGAGCAGTTCTTC

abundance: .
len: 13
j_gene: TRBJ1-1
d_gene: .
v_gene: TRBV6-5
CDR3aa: CASSYEGSTEAFF
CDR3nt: TGTGCCAGCAGTTATGAAGGTAGCACTGAAGCTTTCTTT

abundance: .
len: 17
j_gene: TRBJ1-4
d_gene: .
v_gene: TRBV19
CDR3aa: CASNSRGTGQTGEKLFF
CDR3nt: TGTGCCAGTAATTCTAGAGGAACAGGACAGACTGGAGAAAAACTGTTTTTT

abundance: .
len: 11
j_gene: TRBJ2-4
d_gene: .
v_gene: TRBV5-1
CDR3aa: CASSSGNIQYF
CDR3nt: TGCGCCAGCAGCTCAGGGAACATTCAGTACTTC

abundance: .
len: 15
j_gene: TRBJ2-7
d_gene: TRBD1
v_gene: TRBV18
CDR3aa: CASSSSGQGSGEQYF
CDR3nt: TGTGCCAGCTCATCGTCGGGACAGGGCTCCGGCGAGCAGTACTTC

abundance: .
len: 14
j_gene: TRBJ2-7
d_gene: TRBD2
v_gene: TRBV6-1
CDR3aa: CASIRTSGADEQYF
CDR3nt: TGTGCCAGTATTAGGACTAGCGGGGCCGACGAGCAGTACTTC

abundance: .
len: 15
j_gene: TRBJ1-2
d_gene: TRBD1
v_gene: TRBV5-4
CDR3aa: CASSLGGQGVQGYTF
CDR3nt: TGTGCCAGCAGCTTGGGGGGACAGGGAGTGCAGGGCTACACCTTC

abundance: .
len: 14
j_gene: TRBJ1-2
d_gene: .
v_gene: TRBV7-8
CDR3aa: CASSYSGSYYGYTF
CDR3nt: TGTGCCAGCAGCTACAGCGGATCTTACTATGGCTACACCTTC

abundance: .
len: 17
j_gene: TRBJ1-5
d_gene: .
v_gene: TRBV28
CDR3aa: CASMGPGEFFRNQPQHF
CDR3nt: TGTGCCAGCATGGGACCAGGGGAGTTTTTTAGAAATCAGCCCCAGCATTTT

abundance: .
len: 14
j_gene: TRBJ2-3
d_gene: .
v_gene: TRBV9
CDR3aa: CASSVAWGADTQYF
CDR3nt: TGTGCCAGCAGCGTAGCTTGGGGGGCAGATACGCAGTATTTT

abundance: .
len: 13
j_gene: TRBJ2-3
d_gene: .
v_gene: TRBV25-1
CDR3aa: CASSWTATDTQYF
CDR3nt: TGTGCCAGCAGTTGGACAGCCACAGATACGCAGTATTTT

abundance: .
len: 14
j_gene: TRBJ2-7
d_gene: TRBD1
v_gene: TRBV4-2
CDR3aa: CAGGQGAGGYEQYF
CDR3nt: TGTGCCGGGGGACAGGGGGCGGGAGGATACGAGCAGTACTTC

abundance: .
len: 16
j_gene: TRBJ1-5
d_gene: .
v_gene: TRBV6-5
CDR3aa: CASSYQAPGGNQPQHF
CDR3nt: TGTGCCAGCAGTTACCAGGCCCCAGGGGGCAATCAGCCCCAGCATTTT

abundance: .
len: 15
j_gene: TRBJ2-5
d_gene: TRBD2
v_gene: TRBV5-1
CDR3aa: CASSPGLAGGETQYF
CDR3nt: TGCGCCAGCAGTCCGGGACTAGCGGGAGGGGAGACCCAGTACTTC

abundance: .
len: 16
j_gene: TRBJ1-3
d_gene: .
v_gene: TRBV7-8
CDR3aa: CASSPPLGFSGNTIYF
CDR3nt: TGTGCCAGCAGCCCCCCCCTAGGTTTCTCTGGAAACACCATATATTTT

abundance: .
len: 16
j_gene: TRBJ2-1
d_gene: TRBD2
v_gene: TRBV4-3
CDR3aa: CASSPLAGGIYNEQFF
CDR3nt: TGCGCCAGCAGCCCGCTAGCGGGAGGCATTTACAATGAGCAGTTCTTC

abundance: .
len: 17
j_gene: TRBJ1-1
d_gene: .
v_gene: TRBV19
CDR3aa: CASSIEPLQPWNTEAFF
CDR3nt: TGTGCCAGTAGTATCGAGCCACTACAACCGTGGAACACTGAAGCTTTCTTT

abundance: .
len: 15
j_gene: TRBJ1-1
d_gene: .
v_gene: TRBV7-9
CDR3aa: CASSLESVGLSEAFF
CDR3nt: TGTGCCAGCAGCTTAGAGTCGGTGGGACTGAGTGAAGCTTTCTTT

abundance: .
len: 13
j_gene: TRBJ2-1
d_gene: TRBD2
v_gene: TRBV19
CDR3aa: CASRPTSRNEQFF
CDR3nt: TGTGCCAGTAGACCGACTAGCAGGAATGAGCAGTTCTTC

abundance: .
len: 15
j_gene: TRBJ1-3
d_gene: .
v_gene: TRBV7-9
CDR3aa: CASSLPGGAENTIYF
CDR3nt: TGTGCCAGCAGCTTACCCGGGGGGGCGGAAAACACCATATATTTT

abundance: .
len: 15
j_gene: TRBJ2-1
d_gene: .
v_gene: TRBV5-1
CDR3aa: CASSLQVSSVGEQFF
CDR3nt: TGCGCCAGCAGCTTGCAAGTTTCGTCGGTGGGTGAGCAGTTCTTC

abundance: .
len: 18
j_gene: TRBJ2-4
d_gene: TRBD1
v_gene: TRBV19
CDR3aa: CASSIEGTGALAKNIQYF
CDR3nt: TGTGCCAGTAGTATAGAAGGGACAGGGGCACTAGCCAAAAACATTCAGTACTTC

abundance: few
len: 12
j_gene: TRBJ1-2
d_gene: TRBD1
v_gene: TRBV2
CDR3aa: CASQGALWGYTF
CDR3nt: TGTGCCAGCCAGGGGGCTCTGTGGGGCTACACCTTC

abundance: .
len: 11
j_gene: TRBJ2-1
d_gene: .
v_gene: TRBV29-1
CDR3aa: CSVWGPGEQFF
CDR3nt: TGCAGCGTATGGGGGCCCGGGGAGCAGTTCTTC

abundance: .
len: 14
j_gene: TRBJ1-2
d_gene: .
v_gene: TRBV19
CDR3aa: CASSITSPSSGYTF
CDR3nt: TGTGCCAGTAGTATCACAAGTCCCTCAAGCGGCTACACCTTC

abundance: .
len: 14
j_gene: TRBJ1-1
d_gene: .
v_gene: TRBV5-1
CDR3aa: CASSLSSGGTEAFF
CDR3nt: TGCGCCAGCAGCTTGTCATCGGGGGGGACTGAAGCTTTCTTT

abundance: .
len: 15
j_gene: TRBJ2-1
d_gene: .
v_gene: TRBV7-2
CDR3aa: CASSPHAGTYNEQFF
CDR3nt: TGTGCCAGCAGCCCTCATGCCGGGACATACAATGAGCAGTTCTTC

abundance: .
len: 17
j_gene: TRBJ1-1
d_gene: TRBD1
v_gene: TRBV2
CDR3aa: CASSVRDRATGAGKAFF
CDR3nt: TGTGCCAGCAGTGTCCGGGACAGGGCGACCGGAGCGGGTAAAGCTTTCTTT

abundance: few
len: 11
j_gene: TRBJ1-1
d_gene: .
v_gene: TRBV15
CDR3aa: CATSRLEQGNF
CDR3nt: TGTGCCACCAGCAGGCTTGAACAGGGTAACTTT

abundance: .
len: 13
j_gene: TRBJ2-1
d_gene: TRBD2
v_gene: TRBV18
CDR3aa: CASSPGLTYEQFF
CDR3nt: TGTGCCAGCTCTCCGGGACTAACTTATGAGCAGTTCTTC

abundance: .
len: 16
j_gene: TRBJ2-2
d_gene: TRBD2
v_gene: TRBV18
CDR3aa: CASSDGLAVTTGELFF
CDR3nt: TGTGCCAGCTCGGACGGACTAGCTGTCACCACCGGGGAGCTGTTTTTT

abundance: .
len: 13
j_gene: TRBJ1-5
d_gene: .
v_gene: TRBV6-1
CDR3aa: CASSGVVGQPQHF
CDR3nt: TGTGCCAGCAGTGGTGTCGTAGGTCAGCCCCAGCATTTT

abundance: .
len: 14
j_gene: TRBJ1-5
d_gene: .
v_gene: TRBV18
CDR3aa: CASSPTGGIQPQHF
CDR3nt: TGTGCCAGCTCACCAACGGGGGGTATTCAGCCCCAGCATTTT

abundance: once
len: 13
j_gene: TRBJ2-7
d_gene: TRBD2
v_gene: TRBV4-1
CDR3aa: CASSQEGGYGQYF
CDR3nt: TGCGCCAGCAGCCAAGAGGGGGGGTACGGTCAGTACTTC

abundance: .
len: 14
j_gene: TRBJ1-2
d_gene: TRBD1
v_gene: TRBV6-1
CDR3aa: CASSATGEYYGYTF
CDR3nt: TGTGCCAGCAGTGCTACAGGGGAGTATTATGGCTACACCTTC

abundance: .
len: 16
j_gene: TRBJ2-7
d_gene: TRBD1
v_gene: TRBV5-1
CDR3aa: CASKPYSGTGSYEQYF
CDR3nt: TGCGCCAGCAAGCCGTACTCCGGGACAGGCTCCTACGAGCAGTACTTC

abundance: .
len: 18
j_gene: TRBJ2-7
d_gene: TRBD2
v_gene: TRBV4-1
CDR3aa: CASSHQMNPSGSPYEQYF
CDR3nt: TGCGCCAGCAGCCATCAAATGAACCCTAGCGGGAGTCCCTACGAGCAGTACTTC

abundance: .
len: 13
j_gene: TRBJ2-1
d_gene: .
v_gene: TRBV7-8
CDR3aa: CASSRDSYNEQFF
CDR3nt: TGTGCCAGCAGTCGTGACAGCTACAATGAGCAGTTCTTC

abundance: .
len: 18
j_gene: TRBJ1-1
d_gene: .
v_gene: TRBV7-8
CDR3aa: CASSHPIGDRGLNTEAFF
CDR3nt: TGTGCCAGCAGCCACCCCATCGGGGATAGAGGCCTGAACACTGAAGCTTTCTTT

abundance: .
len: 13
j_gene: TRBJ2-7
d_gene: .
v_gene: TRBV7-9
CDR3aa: CASSAGALWEQYF
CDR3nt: TGTGCCAGCAGCGCCGGGGCCTTGTGGGAGCAGTACTTC

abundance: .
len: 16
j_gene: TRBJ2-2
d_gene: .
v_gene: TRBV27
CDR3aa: CASRTTGRSGTGELFF
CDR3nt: TGTGCCAGCAGAACCACAGGACGATCGGGCACCGGGGAGCTGTTTTTT

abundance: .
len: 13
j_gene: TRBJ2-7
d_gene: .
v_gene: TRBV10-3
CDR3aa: CAIRLGQNYEQYF
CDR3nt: TGTGCCATCAGGCTAGGACAGAACTACGAGCAGTACTTC

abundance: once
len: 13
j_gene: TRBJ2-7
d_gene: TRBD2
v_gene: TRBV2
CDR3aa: CASSPAGHLGQYF
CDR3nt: TGTGCCAGCAGTCCAGCGGGGCATTTGGGGCAGTACTTC

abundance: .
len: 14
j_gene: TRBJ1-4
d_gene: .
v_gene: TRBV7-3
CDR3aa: CASSFGQGVEKLFF
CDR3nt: TGTGCCAGCAGCTTTGGGCAGGGAGTTGAAAAACTGTTTTTT

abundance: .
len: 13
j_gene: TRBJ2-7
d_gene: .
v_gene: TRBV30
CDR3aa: CAWSPSLGDEQYF
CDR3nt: TGTGCCTGGAGTCCCAGCCTCGGGGACGAGCAGTACTTC

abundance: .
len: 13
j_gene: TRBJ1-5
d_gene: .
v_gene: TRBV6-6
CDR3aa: CASSYSRNQPQHF
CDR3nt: TGTGCCAGCAGTTACTCGAGAAATCAGCCCCAGCATTTT